The clone carrying this T cell receptor beta chain was seen at least ten times. The record originates from a study of T cells in Graves' hyperthyroidism and ophthalmopathy. The CDR3 loop spans 13 amino acids. V was trimmed by 5 bases and J by 5 bases, leaving 12 bases between them. The germline V gene has CDR1 MNHNS and CDR2 SASEGT. There were TCR beta CDR3 regions amplified from RNA transcripts. Using the HTBI primer set, a first-round RT-PCR was run on the TCR CDR3. TCRdb used MiXCR to reprocess the multiplex PCR reads, holding one entry per CDR3 protein. The sample consists of hundreds of thousands of distinct CDR3 sequences, over 15% of them appearing once.

The TCR comes from a woman in her late teens or twenties with Graves' ophthalmopathy. The sequenced sample was blood. The chain uses TRBV6-1 and TRBJ2-5; no clear D gene. This chain's CDR3 is CASSPVPGETQYF. The CDR3 DNA reads TGTGCCAGCAGTCCCGTTCCCGGGGAGACCCAGTACTTC.